The sequence of this T cell receptor beta chain was determined in a study of vaccination effects on CD4 cells after COVID-19. Worth noting for this clone: Its antigen is unidentified.

Antigen-specific CD4+ T cells were expanded (with viral peptide pools) by the ViraFEST assay ahead of sequencing. With nine to eleven days of culture completed, CD4+ T cells were isolated. In the vaccine recipients, nucleocapsid antibodies were negative and there was no prior SARS-CoV-2 infection. Days 3 and 7 were when half the medium was replaced with IL-2 medium. Germline values: CDR1 SGHNT, CDR2 YYREEE (reference sequence). V was cut by 2 bases and J by 2 bases, with 8 bases left in between. The CDR3 has 14 residues. Some clones are missing from TCRdb's copy, which holds only in-frame ones; the method was immunoSEQ multiplex PCR. Of tens of thousands of clones listed, roughly 70% are singletons.

The genes are TRBV5-4 and TRBJ1-3; D may be TRBD1 (6 bases). The sequences come from CD4+ T cells from PBMCs cultured with SARS-CoV-2 spike peptides, collected before COVID-19 vaccination. The clonotype comes from a human donor who received a COVID-19 vaccine. The CDR3 here is CASSLQGTGNTIYF. Here the CDR3 DNA reads TGTGCCAGCAGCTTACAGGGAACTGGAAACACCATATATTTT.